This TCR beta chain was captured by sequencing in a study of tumor-infiltrating T cells and Merkel cell polyomavirus (dated by TCRdb to the late 2010s). Concerning the study at large: In Merkel cell carcinoma patients, the study examined CD8+ T cells specific for the Merkel cell polyomavirus KLL epitope. Patients received varied, non-standardized therapies including chemotherapy, radiation and immunotherapies. Patients came in at different disease stages and had a median follow-up of approximately 2.9 years, ranging from 1.1 to 6.0 years. In approximately 15 samples, KLL-tetramer-sorted cells taken from blood or tumor-infiltrating lymphocytes underwent TRB sequencing, as did some 12 matched whole-tumor samples. Of all the tumor samples in the study, one was a frozen nodal tumor digest and another was a flash-frozen core biopsy of a metastasis. Most of the whole-tumor samples were approximately 23-micron curls sectioned from formalin-fixed, paraffin-embedded tissue blocks.

Concerning this clone: This receptor's antigen is unknown. Per-nucleotide qualities are absent, and no much larger clonotype sits a single base away.

Here is what the overall study found, with its caveats: Only a single viral epitope was studied, so T cells against other Merkel cell polyomavirus epitopes were not captured. More unique KLL-specific clonotypes in tumors (roughly 5-110 vs 0-3) was associated with a significant MCC-specific survival advantage (P = 0.0051). Significantly improved MCC-specific survival was associated with a higher intratumoral fraction of KLL-specific T cells (roughly 1.8-18% versus about 0-0.14%). The small sample size of the study (n = 12 patients) is recognized as a limitation. KLL-specific TRB repertoires were found to be diverse and largely private, with only one public clonotype, shared by two patients, identified among roughly 400 unique sequences.

The protocol used for the library was the immunoSEQ multiplex PCR assay. Genomic DNA extraction, TRB sequencing and normalization were carried out by Adaptive Biotechnologies (Seattle, WA). The paper's processing steps were these. Clonality was calculated as one minus the Shannon entropy of productive TRB sequences, normalized by log2 of unique productive sequences. KLL-specific clonotypes in tumors were found by matching TCRbeta CDR3 amino acid sequences to the sequences from the tetramer-sorted sample of each patient. Drawn from immuneACCESS, this table holds only the in-frame rearrangements with V and J called that TCRdb kept. Clones are partly lost; checked studies trace under half to an unresolved V gene and leave the rest unexplained. The DNA was the basis for D and trimming; V, J and clone size are from that table. For this sample there are more than 20,000 clones; roughly 87% appear just once. The leading ten clones occupy around 2.8% of the sample.

Trimming accounts for 6 bases at V and 0 bases at J, while the number of junction bases matched to no gene is 6. From cysteine to phenylalanine, the CDR3 is 16 amino acids long. Just the 48-base CDR3 DNA is kept, in frame starting at base 1. The germline V gene (reference sequence) provides CDR1 LNHDA and CDR2 SQIVND. By immunohistochemistry, the tumors of all patients showed robust positive staining for Merkel cell polyomavirus Large T antigen. The study included over ten Merkel cell carcinoma patients who had robust KLL-tetramer+ populations, above 0.04% of CD8+ T cells, in blood and/or cultured TIL. All patients were identified as Caucasian, and a median age of about 69 years (range roughly 50 to 77 years) was recorded. Lymph node tumors were analyzed for patients with unknown primaries presenting with nodal disease, or where primary tissue was insufficient.

The rearrangement joined TRBV19 to TRBJ1-4; TRBD1 fits 8 bases in the junction. The sequencing sample was made of lymph node tissue. This receptor was identified in a man between 50 and 59 years old with Merkel cell carcinoma. Here is the DNA: TGTGCCAGTAGAACCGGGACAGGTGCAACTAATGAAAAACTGTTTTTT. Its amino acids are CASRTGTGATNEKLFF.